This T cell receptor (beta chain) was retrieved from a study of blood T cell repertoires in COVID-19. Original processing methods: The authors estimated nucleated cell counts from reference gene primer amplification. The table came from immunoSEQ multiplex PCR; TCRdb's copy has only in-frame clones and leaves some out. V and J calls and clone size are copied from that table; D and trimming were computed from the DNA. In the table there are roughly 310,000 clones, around 89% of which are singletons. The CDR3 spans 17 residues. V dropped 2 bases and J dropped 6 bases, with 20 bases sitting between them. The germline gives CDR1 LNHDA, CDR2 SQIVND (reference sequence).

The sequence derives from a woman aged 45-65 years with active or convalescent COVID-19. V and J are TRBV19 and TRBJ1-5, with a tentative D call TRBD1 (6 bases). Sequenced material: peripheral blood. This chain's CDR3 is CASSIKHRDASGQPQHF. The CDR3, as DNA: TGTGCCAGTAGTATAAAGCACAGGGACGCCTCCGGTCAGCCCCAGCATTTT.